This T cell receptor (beta chain) was sequenced in a study of blood T cell repertoires in COVID-19. Study details: There were acute and convalescent COVID-19 samples, and they came from the United States, Italy and Spain. T cells, B-cell-depleted T cells, or PBMCs supplied cDNA or gDNA.

There are 13 residues in the CDR3. Between the trimmed V and J ends, which lost 3 bases and 2 bases, there was a span of 7 bases. Germline-derived CDR1 and CDR2 are LNHDA and SQIVND (reference sequence). Study processing details: Nucleated cell number was recorded as an estimate derived from reference gene primer amplification. Profiled with immunoSEQ multiplex PCR; TCRdb holds only in-frame clones, not every one. The V and J calls and the clone size are those of that table, but D and trimming were determined from the DNA. The sample includes more than 95,000 clones, about 85% of them seen just once.

This clonotype was sampled from a man aged 80 or over with active or convalescent COVID-19. Source material: peripheral blood. The gene calls are TRBV19 and TRBJ2-5, with unresolved D. Written as DNA, the CDR3 is TGTGCCAGTAGTATTTCCAGGCAAGAGACCCAGTACTTC. This translates into CASSISRQETQYF.